Each of the 17 T cell receptor beta chains below was sequenced from the same sample in a study of breast tumors, draining lymph nodes, adjacent tissues. MiXCR, applied by TCRdb to the multiplex PCR reads, yields one record per CDR3 protein. The data contain around 43,000 distinct CDR3 sequences, 23% of them singletons. Sample: breast tumor tissue. These receptors were collected from a female donor with breast cancer. Some clones in this sample may be carry-over from other donors' samples.

This clonotype turned up a few times. This sequence joins TRBV6-2 or TRBV6-3 and TRBJ2-3; 9 bases map to TRBD2. J lost 6 bases, V lost 7 bases, and 14 bases had no gene match. This CDR3 has 16 amino acids. Per germline, CDR1 MNHEY and CDR2 SVGEGT. In DNA, the CDR3 is TGTGCCAGCACCTGGGCAGCGGGGGGCTTCATTGATACGCAGTATTTT. Its protein is CASTWAAGGFIDTQYF.

For this clonotype: The junction differs from germline at one of its ends, possibly a read error. The chain joins TRBV27 to TRBJ2-3, with D possibly matching TRBD2 (5 bases). This CDR3 contains 16 residues. Looked up from germline, CDR1 is MNHEY and CDR2 is SMNVEV (reference sequence). In DNA, the CDR3 is TGTGCCGGCAGTTTAGGACTGTTCTCTAGCACAGATACGCAGTATTTT. Protein sequence: CAGSLGLFSSTDTQYF.

This clonotype was seen at least ten times. The chain links TRBV27 to TRBJ2-7; TRBD2 agrees at 8 bases. This CDR3 has 14 residues. Looked up from germline, CDR1 is MNHEY and CDR2 is SMNVEV (reference sequence). J gave up 7 bases and V 8 bases, and 13 bases lay outside the gene matches. CDR3 sequence (DNA): TGTGCCAGCGAAATCTCTCGCGGGGGGTTGGAGCAGTACTTC. Protein sequence: CASEISRGGLEQYF.

Only one count was recorded for this clonotype. A read error may explain this, as a much larger clone is one base away. The chain couples TRBV6-1 to TRBJ1-2; D might be TRBD1 (5 bases). The CDR3 is made up of 15 amino acids. Germline-derived CDR1 and CDR2 are MNHNS and SASEGT. As DNA, the CDR3 is TGTGCCAGCAGAAACACCTACGGGACTCCCTATGGCGACACCTTC. Translated: CASRNTYGTPYGDTF.

There are many counts of this clonotype. V gene TRBV20-1 combines with J gene TRBJ1-2; D is ambiguous. This CDR3 is built from 15 residues. V was shortened by 3 bases and J by 7 bases, with 21 bases between the two germline ends. Germline-derived CDR1 and CDR2 are DFQATT and SNEGSKA (reference sequence). CDR3 DNA: TGCAGTGCTAGTGCACAGTCAACCTCATTTGGTGGCTACACCTTC. Protein product: CSASAQSTSFGGYTF.

Notes on this clonotype: At one boundary the junction diverges from the germline segment, which might be a read error. The chain links TRBV27 to TRBJ1-4; unclear D gene. Germline V gene lookup returns CDR1 MNHEY and CDR2 SMNVEV (reference sequence). The CDR3 consists of 13 residues. CDR3 in DNA: TGTGCCAGCAGTAAACGTCACGGAGAAAAACTGTCTTTT. Its protein is CASSKRHGEKLSF. Full variable domain (missing parts from reference TRBV27 and TRBJ1-4): EAQVTQNPRYLITVTGKKLTVTCSQNMNHEYMSWYRQDPGLGLRQIYYSMNVEVTDKGDVPEGYKVSRKEKRNFPLILESPSPNQTSLYFCASSKRHGEKLSFGSGTQLSVL.

This clonotype appeared many times. The chain couples TRBV9 to TRBJ1-2, with D unresolved. CDR3 length: 14 amino acids. The V and J ends lost 0 bases and 4 bases respectively, with 10 bases between them. Germline V gene sequence: CDR1 SGDLS, CDR2 YYNGEE. The CDR3 coding sequence is TGTGCCAGCAGCGTAGCAGGAACAAGCTATGGCTACACCTTC. It translates to CASSVAGTSYGYTF.

This clonotype has at least ten counts. This rearrangement joins TRBV15 to TRBJ1-5; D not certain. The V gene lost 4 bases and the J gene lost 7 bases, with 11 bases spanning the gap. Germline V gene sequence: CDR1 LNHNV, CDR2 YYDKDF (reference sequence). The CDR3 is 13 residues long. This CDR3 is CATSTPPGQPQHF. CDR3 sequence (DNA): TGTGCCACCAGCACTCCTCCGGGGCAGCCCCAGCATTTT.

The J gene is TRBJ2-1, the V gene TRBV4-2, with TRBD2 matching over 10 bases. The CDR3 sequence is 15 residues long. V gave up 2 bases and J gave up 8 bases; unmatched junction bases: 6. CDR1 is LGHNA and CDR2 is YNFKEQ in the germline V gene. Written as DNA, the CDR3 is TGTGCCAGCAGCCAATCGTTAGCGGGAGGCTATGAGCAGTTCTTC. Protein product: CASSQSLAGGYEQFF.

This clonotype was found many times. This chain links TRBV7-8 with TRBJ1-4, with D possibly TRBD1 on 5 matching bases. The V gene lost 5 bases and the J gene lost 4 bases, with 11 bases spanning the gap. Germline V gene lookup returns CDR1 SGHVS and CDR2 FQNEAQ. This CDR3 spans 14 amino acids. In DNA, the CDR3 is TGTGCCAGCAGCGGACAAGCGGATAATGAAAAACTGTTTTTT. Protein product: CASSGQADNEKLFF.

This clonotype was seen many times. This chain joins TRBV6-5 and TRBJ2-7; 10 bases agree with TRBD2. Trimming cost V 4 bases and J 7 bases; bases outside gene matches: 10. The CDR3 loop spans 15 amino acids. CDR1 MNHEY and CDR2 SVGAGI come from the germline V gene. The CDR3 DNA sequence: TGTGCCAGCAGTTCCGCAACGGGACTAGCGAGGGAGCAGTACTTC. Protein sequence: CASSSATGLAREQYF.

This clonotype was picked up many times. The chain's CDR3 is CASSPPTGRYEQYF. CDR3 coding DNA: TGTGCCAGCTCACCCCCGACAGGGCGCTACGAGCAGTACTTC. This chain uses TRBV18 with TRBJ2-7; 7 bases are a match to TRBD1. The V segment lost 3 bases and the J segment 3 bases; nucleotides outside the gene matches: 5. CDR1 KGHSH and CDR2 LQKENI come from the germline V gene. The CDR3 sequence is 14 residues long.

Many counts were recorded for this clonotype. V gene TRBV20-1 combines with J gene TRBJ2-5; 11 bases fit TRBD2. V lost 0 bases, J lost 9 bases, and 15 bases stayed unmatched. The germline gives CDR1 DFQATT, CDR2 SNEGSKA (reference sequence). The CDR3 sequence is 17 residues long. The chain's CDR3 is CSARDHPLAGGRSAQYF. For the CDR3, the DNA is TGCAGTGCTAGAGATCACCCATTAGCGGGGGGGCGTTCGGCCCAGTACTTC.

This clonotype was seen repeatedly, ten times or more. The rearrangement uses TRBV12-3 or TRBV12-4 and TRBJ2-2, with TRBD2 matching 10 bases. This CDR3 is built from 14 residues. V lost 7 bases to trimming and J lost 3 bases; unmatched junction nucleotides: 2. The CDR3 spells CASISGGYTGELFF. Written as DNA, the CDR3 is TGTGCCAGCATTAGCGGGGGGTACACCGGGGAGCTGTTTTTT.

At least ten counts were recorded for this clonotype. The CDR3 sequence: CSARPPGEGNQPQHF. CDR3 DNA sequence: TGCAGTGCTAGACCCCCCGGGGAGGGCAATCAGCCCCAGCATTTT. This chain links TRBV20-1 with TRBJ1-5; D remains ambiguous. The length of the CDR3 is 15 residues. Germline assignment: CDR1 DFQATT and CDR2 SNEGSKA (reference sequence). Trimming shortened V by 2 bases and J by 2 bases, and 13 bases separated the two germline ends.

The chain links TRBV11-2 to TRBJ2-4; 7 nucleotides align to TRBD1. V was clipped by 5 bases and J by 4 bases; unmatched bases: 8. This CDR3 is built from 15 residues. Germline loops: CDR1 SGHAT, CDR2 FQNNGV. The CDR3: CASSHSGTVKNIQYF. The CDR3 bases are TGTGCCAGCAGCCATTCCGGGACAGTTAAAAACATTCAGTACTTC.

Remarks on this clonotype: At one end, the junction sequence differs from germline, possibly due to a read error. This sequence joins TRBV12-3 or TRBV12-4 and TRBJ2-6, with D possibly matching TRBD1 (6 bases). This CDR3 region has 16 residues. CDR3 loop: CASRADSASGAIVLTF. The CDR3 coding sequence is TGTGCCAGCAGAGCGGACAGCGCCTCTGGGGCCATCGTCCTGACTTTC.